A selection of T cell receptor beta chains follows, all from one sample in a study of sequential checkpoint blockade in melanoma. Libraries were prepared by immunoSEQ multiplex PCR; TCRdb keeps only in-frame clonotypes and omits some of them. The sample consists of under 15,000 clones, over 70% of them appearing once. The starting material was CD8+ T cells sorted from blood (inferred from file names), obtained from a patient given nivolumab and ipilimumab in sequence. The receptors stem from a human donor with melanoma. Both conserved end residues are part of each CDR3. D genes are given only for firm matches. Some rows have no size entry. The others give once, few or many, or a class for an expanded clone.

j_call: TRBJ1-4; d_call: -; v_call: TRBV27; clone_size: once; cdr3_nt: TGTGCCAGCAGTTATAACACGGGTGAAAAACTGTTTTTT; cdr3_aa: CASSYNTGEKLFF
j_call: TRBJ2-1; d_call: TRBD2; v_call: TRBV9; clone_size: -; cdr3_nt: TGTGCCAGCAGCGTTTTAGAGCGGGGGGGTTACAATGAGCAGTTCTTC; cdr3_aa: CASSVLERGGYNEQFF
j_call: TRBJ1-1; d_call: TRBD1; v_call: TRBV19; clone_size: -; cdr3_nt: TGTGCCAGTAGTACCACAGGGGGGAACACTGAAGCTTTCTTT; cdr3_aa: CASSTTGGNTEAFF
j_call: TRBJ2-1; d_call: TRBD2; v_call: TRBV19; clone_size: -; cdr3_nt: TGTGCCAGTAGCATGGGACTCGGGAGGACTGAGCAGTTCTTC; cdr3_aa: CASSMGLGRTEQFF
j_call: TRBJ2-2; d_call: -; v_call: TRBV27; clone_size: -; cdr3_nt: TGTGCCAGCAGTTTGTCCCGCTTGGCCACCGGGGAGCTGTTTTTT; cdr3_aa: CASSLSRLATGELFF
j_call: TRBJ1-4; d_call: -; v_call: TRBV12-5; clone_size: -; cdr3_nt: TGTGCTAGTGCCGCCACAGTTAATGAAAAACTGTTTTTT; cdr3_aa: CASAATVNEKLFF
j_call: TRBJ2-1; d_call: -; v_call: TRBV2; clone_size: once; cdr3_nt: TGTGCCAGCAGTGTGGCAGGGGCCCGAAACTTTTACAATGAGCAGTTCTTC; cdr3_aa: CASSVAGARNFYNEQFF
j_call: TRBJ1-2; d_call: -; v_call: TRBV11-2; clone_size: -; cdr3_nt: TGTGCCAGCAGCCCCGGGGGGTTAGCCGGCTATGGCTACACCTTC; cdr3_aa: CASSPGGLAGYGYTF
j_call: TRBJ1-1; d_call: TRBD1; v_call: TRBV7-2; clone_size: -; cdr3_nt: TGTGCCAGCACCGGGACAGGGAGTACTGAAGCTTTCTTT; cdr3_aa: CASTGTGSTEAFF
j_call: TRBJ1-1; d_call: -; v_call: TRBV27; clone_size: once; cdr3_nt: TGTGCCAGCAGTTTATCCTACGGCGGGAACACTGAAGCTTTCTTT; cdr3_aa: CASSLSYGGNTEAFF
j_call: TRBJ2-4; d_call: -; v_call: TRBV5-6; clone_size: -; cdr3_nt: TGTGCCAGCAGCCGAGGCAGGGATTTTAATCAGTACTTC; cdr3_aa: CASSRGRDFNQYF
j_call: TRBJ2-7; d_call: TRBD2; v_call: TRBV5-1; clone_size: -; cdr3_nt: TGCGCCAGCAGCTCGGGACTAGACCCTTCCTACGAGCAGTACTTC; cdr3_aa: CASSSGLDPSYEQYF
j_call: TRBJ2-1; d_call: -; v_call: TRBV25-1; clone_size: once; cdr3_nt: TGTGCCAGCAGTGGCCGGGACACCCGCTCCTACAATGAGCAGTTCTTC; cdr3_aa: CASSGRDTRSYNEQFF
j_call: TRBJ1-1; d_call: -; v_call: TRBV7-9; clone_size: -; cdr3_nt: TGTGCCAGCAGCCTAGCCTCGGGGACTGAAGCTTTCTTT; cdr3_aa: CASSLASGTEAFF
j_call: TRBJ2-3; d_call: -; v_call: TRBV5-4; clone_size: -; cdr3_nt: TGTGCCAGCAGCCCGGGACTCTTCACAGATACGCAGTATTTT; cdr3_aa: CASSPGLFTDTQYF
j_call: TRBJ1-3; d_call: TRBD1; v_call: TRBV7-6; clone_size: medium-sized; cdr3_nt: TGTGCCAGCAGCTTAGGACAGGGGAGAAGAAACACCATATATTTT; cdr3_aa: CASSLGQGRRNTIYF
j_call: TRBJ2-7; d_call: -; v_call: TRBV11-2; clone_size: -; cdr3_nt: TGTGCCAGCAGCTTAGGAACAGGCTACGAGCAGTACTTC; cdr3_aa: CASSLGTGYEQYF
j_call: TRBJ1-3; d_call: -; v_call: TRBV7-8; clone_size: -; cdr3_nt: TGTGCCAGCAGCCCTAGGACCCTGGAGGCTGGAAACACCATATATTTT; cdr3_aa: CASSPRTLEAGNTIYF